The 9 T cell receptor beta chains reported below all come from one sample, sequenced in a study of blood T cell repertoires in COVID-19. Repertoires were generated with immunoSEQ multiplex PCR, while TCRdb's copy carries only in-frame clones and drops some. The sample carries around 71,000 clones, more than 80% recorded once. Material for sequencing was peripheral blood. These receptors all come from an elderly man with acute or convalescent COVID-19.

This clone is a singleton in its sample. This rearrangement joins TRBV10-3 to TRBJ2-1; 11 bases map to TRBD2. V shed 3 bases and J 8 bases; nucleotides not matched to a gene: 12. The CDR3 contains 17 residues. Germline V gives CDR1 ENHRY, CDR2 SYGVKD. The CDR3 protein is CAISDSRLAGRSHEQFF. The CDR3 DNA reads as TGTGCCATCAGTGACTCTAGACTAGCGGGGAGGAGCCATGAGCAGTTCTTC.

The chain carries TRBV2 and TRBJ1-2, with a weak D call TRBD1 (6 bases). CDR1 and CDR2 from the germline V gene are SNHLY and FYNNEI. V dropped 5 bases and J dropped 2 bases, with 18 bases sitting between them. The CDR3 totals 16 residues. The CDR3 loop reads CASSPMLGAENYGYTF. CDR3 bases: TGTGCCAGCAGTCCCATGTTGGGGGCAGAGAACTATGGCTACACCTTC.

V usage is TRBV9 and J usage is TRBJ2-5; 9 bases agree with TRBD1. V shed 3 bases, J shed 4 bases, and the junction held 7 bases outside the gene matches. This CDR3 is built from 15 residues. Germline lookup yields CDR1 SGDLS and CDR2 YYNGEE. The CDR3: CASSDGQGRGETQYF. CDR3 sequence (DNA): TGTGCCAGCAGCGATGGACAGGGGCGGGGAGAGACCCAGTACTTC.

The rearrangement uses TRBV6-5 and TRBJ1-2, with no clear D. The CDR3 sequence is 15 residues long. Germline V gene sequence: CDR1 MNHEY, CDR2 SVGAGI. V lost 3 bases to trimming and J lost 8 bases, with 19 bases between them. The CDR3 DNA reads as TGTGCCAGCAGTTATAACCTGGACCGGGGAGAGGGCTACACCTTC. As protein: CASSYNLDRGEGYTF.

This clone was observed a handful of times. The chain couples TRBV7-4 to TRBJ1-1; the D is unclear. Germline values: CDR1 SGHVT, CDR2 SQSDAQ. Trimming cost V 2 bases and J 6 bases, with 19 bases left between them. This CDR3 is 16 amino acids long. CDR3 amino acids: CASSLPVSSFNAEAFF. The CDR3 DNA follows: TGTGCCAGCAGCTTACCAGTTAGCAGCTTTAACGCTGAAGCTTTCTTT.

This clone has just one count. The chain joins TRBV9 to TRBJ2-1; D not certain. Germline V lookup: CDR1 SGDLS, CDR2 YYNGEE. CDR3 length: 14 amino acids. Deletions cut 0 bases from V and 4 bases from J, with 8 bases between. The CDR3 spells CASSVVQKYNEQFF. Written as DNA, the CDR3 is TGTGCCAGCAGCGTAGTACAGAAATACAATGAGCAGTTCTTC.

The table lists this clone with a count of one. The J gene is TRBJ2-7, the V gene TRBV6-6; TRBD1 aligns across 11 bases. The V segment lost 2 bases and the J segment 3 bases; nucleotides outside the gene matches: 0. CDR1 MNHNY and CDR2 SVGAGI come from the germline V gene (reference sequence). The CDR3 totals 14 residues. DNA of the CDR3: TGTGCCAGCAGTTACGGGACAGGGGGCTACGAGCAGTACTTC. This gives the protein CASSYGTGGYEQYF.

The chain links TRBV6-5 to TRBJ2-3; weak D call: TRBD1 (6 bases). V was shortened by 6 bases and J by 2 bases, with 9 bases between the two germline ends. This CDR3 comprises 13 residues. Germline V gene sequence: CDR1 MNHEY, CDR2 SVGAGI. CDR3 sequence (DNA): TGTGCCAGCAGGCGACAGGCCACAGATACGCAGTATTTT. Translating gives CASRRQATDTQYF.

This chain joins TRBV16 and TRBJ1-1; 8 bases fit TRBD1. V was pared by 2 bases and J by 6 bases, with 8 bases of the junction left unmatched. Germline-derived CDR1 and CDR2 are KGHSY and FQNENV. This CDR3 contains 15 residues. The DNA for the CDR3 is TGTGCCAGCAGCCAAAATGCAGGACAGGGTGCTGAAGCTTTCTTT. It translates to CASSQNAGQGAEAFF. Combining the CDR3 with reference TRBV16 and TRBJ1-1 gives the whole variable domain GEEVAQTPKHLVRGEGQKAKLYCAPIKGHSYVFWYQQVLKNEFKFLISFQNENVFDETGMPKERFSAKCLPNSPCSLEIQATKLEDSAVYFCASSQNAGQGAEAFFGQGTRLTVV.